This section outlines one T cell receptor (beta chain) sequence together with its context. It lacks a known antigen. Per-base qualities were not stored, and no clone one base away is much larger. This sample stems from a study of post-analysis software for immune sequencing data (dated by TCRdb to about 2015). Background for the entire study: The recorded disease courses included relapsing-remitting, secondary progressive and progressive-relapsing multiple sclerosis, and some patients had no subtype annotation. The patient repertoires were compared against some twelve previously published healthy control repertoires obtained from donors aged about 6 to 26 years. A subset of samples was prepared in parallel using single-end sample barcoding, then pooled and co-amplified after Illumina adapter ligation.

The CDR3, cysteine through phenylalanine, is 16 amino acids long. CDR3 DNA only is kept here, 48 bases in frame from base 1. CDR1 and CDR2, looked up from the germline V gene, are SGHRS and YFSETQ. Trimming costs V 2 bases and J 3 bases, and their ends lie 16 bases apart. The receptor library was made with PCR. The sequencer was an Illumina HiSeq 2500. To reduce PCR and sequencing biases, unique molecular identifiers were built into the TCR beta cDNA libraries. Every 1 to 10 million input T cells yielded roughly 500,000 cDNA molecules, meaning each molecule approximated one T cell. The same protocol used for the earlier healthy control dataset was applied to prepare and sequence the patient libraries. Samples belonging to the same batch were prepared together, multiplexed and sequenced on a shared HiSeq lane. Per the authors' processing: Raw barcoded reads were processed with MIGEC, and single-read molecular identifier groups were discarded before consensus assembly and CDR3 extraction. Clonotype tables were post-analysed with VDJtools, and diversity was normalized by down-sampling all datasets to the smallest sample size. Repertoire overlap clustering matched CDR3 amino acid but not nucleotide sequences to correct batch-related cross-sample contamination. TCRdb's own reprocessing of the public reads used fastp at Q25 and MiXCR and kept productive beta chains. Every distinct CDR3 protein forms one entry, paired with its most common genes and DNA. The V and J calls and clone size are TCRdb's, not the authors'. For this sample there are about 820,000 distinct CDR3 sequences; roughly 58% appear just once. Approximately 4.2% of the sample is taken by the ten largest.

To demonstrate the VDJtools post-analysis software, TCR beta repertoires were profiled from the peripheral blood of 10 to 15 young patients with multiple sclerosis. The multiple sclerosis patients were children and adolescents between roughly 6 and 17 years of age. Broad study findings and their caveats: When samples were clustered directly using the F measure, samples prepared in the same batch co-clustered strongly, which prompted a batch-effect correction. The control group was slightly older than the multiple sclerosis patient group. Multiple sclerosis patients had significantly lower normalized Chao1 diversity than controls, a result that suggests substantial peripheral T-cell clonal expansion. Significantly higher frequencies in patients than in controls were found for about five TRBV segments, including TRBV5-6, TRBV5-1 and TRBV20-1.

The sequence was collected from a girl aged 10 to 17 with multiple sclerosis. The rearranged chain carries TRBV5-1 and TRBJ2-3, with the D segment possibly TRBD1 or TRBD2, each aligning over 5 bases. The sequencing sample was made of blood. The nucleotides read TGCGCCAGCAGCTTAAGAGGGGCCTTGAGTACAGATACGCAGTATTTT. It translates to CASSLRGALSTDTQYF. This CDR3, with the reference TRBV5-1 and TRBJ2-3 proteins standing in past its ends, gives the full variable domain KAGVTQTPRYLIKTRGQQVTLSCSPISGHRSVSWYQQTPGQGLQFLFEYFSETQRNKGNFPGRFSGRQFSNSRSEMNVSTLELGDSALYLCASSLRGALSTDTQYFGPGTRLTVL.